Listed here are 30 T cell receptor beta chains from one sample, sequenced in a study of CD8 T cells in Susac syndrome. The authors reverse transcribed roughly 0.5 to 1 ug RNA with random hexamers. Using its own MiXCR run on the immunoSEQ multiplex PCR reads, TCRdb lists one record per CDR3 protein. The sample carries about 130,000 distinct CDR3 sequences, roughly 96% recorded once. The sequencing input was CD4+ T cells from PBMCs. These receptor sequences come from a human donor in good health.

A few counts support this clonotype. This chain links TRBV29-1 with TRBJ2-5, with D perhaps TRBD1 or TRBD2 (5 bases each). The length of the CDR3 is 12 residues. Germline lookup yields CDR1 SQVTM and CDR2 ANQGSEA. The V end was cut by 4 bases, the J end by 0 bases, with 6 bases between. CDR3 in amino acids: CSVGGYQETQYF. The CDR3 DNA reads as TGCAGCGTTGGGGGGTACCAAGAGACCCAGTACTTC.

The CDR3 protein is CASNTGAGELFF. The CDR3 DNA sequence: TGTGCCAGCAACACGGGAGCCGGGGAGCTGTTTTTT. The chain couples TRBV12-3 or TRBV12-4 to TRBJ2-2; TRBD2 is a possible D gene (6 bases). Trimming cost V 7 bases and J 6 bases, with 9 bases left between them. The CDR3 runs to 12 residues.

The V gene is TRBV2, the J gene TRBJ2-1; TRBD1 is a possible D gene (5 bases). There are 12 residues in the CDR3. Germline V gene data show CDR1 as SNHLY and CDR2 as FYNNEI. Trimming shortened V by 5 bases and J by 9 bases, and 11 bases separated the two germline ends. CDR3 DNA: TGTGCCAGCAGTACAGGATCGGCTGAGCAGTTCTTC. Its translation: CASSTGSAEQFF.

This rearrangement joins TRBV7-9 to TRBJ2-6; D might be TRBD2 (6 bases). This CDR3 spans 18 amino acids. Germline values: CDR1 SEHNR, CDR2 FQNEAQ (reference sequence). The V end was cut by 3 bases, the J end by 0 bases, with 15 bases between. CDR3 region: CASSFGNSGGSGANVLTF. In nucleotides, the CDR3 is TGTGCCAGCAGCTTCGGAAATAGCGGTGGCTCTGGGGCCAACGTCCTGACTTTC. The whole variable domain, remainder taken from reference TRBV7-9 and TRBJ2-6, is DTGVSQNPRHKITKRGQNVTFRCDPISEHNRLYWYRQTLGQGPEFLTYFQNEAQLEKSRLLSDRFSAERPKGSFSTLEIQRTEQGDSAMYLCASSFGNSGGSGANVLTFGAGSRLTVL.

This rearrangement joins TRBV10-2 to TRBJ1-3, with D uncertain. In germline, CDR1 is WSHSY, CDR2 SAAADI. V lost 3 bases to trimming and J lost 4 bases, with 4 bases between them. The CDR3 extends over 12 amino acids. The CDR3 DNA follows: TGCGCCAGCAGTGAAAGAGGAAACACCATATATTTT. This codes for CASSERGNTIYF.

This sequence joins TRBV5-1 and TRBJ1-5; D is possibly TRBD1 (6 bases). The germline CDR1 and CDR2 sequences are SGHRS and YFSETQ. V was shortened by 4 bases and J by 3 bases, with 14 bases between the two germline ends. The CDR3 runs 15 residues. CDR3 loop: CASSHGGAINQPQHF. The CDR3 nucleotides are TGCGCCAGCAGCCACGGGGGCGCGATCAATCAGCCCCAGCATTTT.

CDR3 nucleotide sequence: TGTGCCAGCAGGCATAGGCGTCAGGCCGGGGAGCTGTTTTTT. Amino acid sequence: CASRHRRQAGELFF. The chain carries TRBV6-4 and TRBJ2-2, with no clear D. Germline V CDR1 and CDR2: MRHNA, SNTAGT. Trimming pared 6 bases from V and 6 bases from J, leaving 14 bases between. The CDR3 length is 14 residues.

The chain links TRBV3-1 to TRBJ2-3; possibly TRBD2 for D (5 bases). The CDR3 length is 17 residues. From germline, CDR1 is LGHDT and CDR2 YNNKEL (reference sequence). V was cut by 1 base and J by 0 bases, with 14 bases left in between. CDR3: CASSQGGVALSTDTQYF. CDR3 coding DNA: TGTGCCAGCAGCCAAGGTGGGGTAGCGCTAAGCACAGATACGCAGTATTTT.

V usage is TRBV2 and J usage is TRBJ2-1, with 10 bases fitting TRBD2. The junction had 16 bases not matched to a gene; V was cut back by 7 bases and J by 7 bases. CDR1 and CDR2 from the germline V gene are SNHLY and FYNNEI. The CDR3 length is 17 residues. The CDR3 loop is CASILGRTLAGPNEQFF. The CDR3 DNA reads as TGTGCCAGCATTCTGGGGAGGACACTAGCGGGGCCGAATGAGCAGTTCTTC.

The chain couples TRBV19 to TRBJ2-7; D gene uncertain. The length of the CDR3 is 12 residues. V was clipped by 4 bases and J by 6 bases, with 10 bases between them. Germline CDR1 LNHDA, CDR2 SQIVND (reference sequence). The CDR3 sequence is CASSTRNGEQYF. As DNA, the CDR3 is TGTGCCAGTAGTACAAGAAACGGCGAGCAGTACTTC.

CDR3 region: CASSSSGGLAAQETQYF. Here the CDR3 DNA reads TGTGCCAGCAGCTCGTCGGGGGGACTAGCGGCACAAGAGACCCAGTACTTC. The chain is built from TRBV7-9 and TRBJ2-5; TRBD2 matches 11 bases. Per germline, CDR1 SEHNR and CDR2 FQNEAQ (reference sequence). V shed 4 bases and J 2 bases; nucleotides not matched to a gene: 9. The CDR3 totals 17 residues.

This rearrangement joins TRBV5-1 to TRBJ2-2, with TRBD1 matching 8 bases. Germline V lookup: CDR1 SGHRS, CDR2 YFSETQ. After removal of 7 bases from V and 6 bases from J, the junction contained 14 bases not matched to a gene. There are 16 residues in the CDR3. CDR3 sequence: CASALKGQGGSGELFF. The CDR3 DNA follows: TGCGCCAGCGCCCTAAAAGGACAGGGAGGTTCCGGGGAGCTGTTTTTT.

CDR3 sequence (DNA): TGTGCCAGCAGCTTGGGGAGCGCCCCCTCCTACAATGAGCAGTTCTTC. Encoded protein: CASSLGSAPSYNEQFF. V is TRBV5-4 and J is TRBJ2-1; D call uncertain. The V and J ends lost 0 bases and 0 bases respectively, with 10 bases between them. CDR3 length: 16 residues. Germline V gene data show CDR1 as SGHNT and CDR2 as YYREEE (reference sequence).

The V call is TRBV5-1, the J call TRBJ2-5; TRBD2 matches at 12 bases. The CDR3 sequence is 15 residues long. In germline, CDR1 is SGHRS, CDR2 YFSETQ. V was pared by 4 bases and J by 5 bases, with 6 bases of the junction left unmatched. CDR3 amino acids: CASSPLAGGPETQYF. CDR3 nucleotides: TGCGCCAGCAGCCCGCTAGCGGGAGGGCCGGAGACCCAGTACTTC.

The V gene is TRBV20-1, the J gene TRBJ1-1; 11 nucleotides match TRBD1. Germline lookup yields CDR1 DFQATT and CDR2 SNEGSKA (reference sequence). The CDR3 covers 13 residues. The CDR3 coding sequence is TGCAGCCGCTCGGGACAGGGGGGTACTGAAGCTTTCTTT. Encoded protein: CSRSGQGGTEAFF.

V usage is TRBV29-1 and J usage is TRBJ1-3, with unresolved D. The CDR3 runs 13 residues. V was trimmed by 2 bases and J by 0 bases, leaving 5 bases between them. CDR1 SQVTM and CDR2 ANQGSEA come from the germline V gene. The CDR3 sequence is CSVEQFSGNTIYF. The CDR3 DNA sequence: TGCAGCGTTGAACAGTTCTCTGGAAACACCATATATTTT.

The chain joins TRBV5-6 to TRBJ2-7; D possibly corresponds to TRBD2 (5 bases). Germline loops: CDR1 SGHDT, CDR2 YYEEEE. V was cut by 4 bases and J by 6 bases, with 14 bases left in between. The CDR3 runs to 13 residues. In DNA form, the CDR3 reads TGTGCCAGCAGCCCTATCCCGAGCGGCGAGCAGTACTTC. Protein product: CASSPIPSGEQYF.

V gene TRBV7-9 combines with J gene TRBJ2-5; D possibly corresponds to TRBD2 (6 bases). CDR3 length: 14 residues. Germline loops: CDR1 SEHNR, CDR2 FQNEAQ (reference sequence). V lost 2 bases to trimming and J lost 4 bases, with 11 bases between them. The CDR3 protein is CASSLMEGRETQYF. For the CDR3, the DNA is TGTGCCAGCAGCTTAATGGAGGGGCGAGAGACCCAGTACTTC.

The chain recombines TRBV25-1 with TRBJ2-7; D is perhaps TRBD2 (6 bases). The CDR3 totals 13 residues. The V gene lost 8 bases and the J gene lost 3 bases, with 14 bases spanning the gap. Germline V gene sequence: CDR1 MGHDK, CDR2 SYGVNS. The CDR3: CASAGGGVYEQYF. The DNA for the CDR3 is TGTGCCAGCGCTGGGGGAGGCGTCTACGAGCAGTACTTC.

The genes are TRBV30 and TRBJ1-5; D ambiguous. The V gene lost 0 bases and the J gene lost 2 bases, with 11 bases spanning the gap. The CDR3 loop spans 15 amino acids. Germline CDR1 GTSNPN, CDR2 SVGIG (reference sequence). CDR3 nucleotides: TGTGCCTGGAGTGTACCTCCCGGGGGCAATCAGCCCCAGCATTTT. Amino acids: CAWSVPPGGNQPQHF.

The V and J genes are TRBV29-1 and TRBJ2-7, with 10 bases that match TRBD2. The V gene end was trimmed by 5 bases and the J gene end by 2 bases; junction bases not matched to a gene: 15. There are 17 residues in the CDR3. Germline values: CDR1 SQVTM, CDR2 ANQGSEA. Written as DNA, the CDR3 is TGCAGCGTTAGAGGGCTAGCGGGAGAAGGTGGGACCTACGAGCAGTACTTC. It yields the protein CSVRGLAGEGGTYEQYF.

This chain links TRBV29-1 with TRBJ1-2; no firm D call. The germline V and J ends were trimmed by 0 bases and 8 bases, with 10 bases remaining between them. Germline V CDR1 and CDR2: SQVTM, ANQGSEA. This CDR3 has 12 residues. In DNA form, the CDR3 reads TGCAGCGTTGAAGAAGCGGGTAGCGGCTACACCTTC. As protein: CSVEEAGSGYTF.

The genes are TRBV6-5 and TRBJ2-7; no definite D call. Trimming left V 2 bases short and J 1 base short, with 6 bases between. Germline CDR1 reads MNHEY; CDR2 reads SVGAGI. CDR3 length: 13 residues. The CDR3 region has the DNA TGTGCCAGCAGTTACAGGGCATCCTACGAGCAGTACTTC. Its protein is CASSYRASYEQYF.

The CDR3: CAWSDYAGFAQYF. CDR3 DNA sequence: TGTGCCTGGAGCGATTACGCTGGGTTTGCGCAGTACTTC. The chain is built from TRBV30 and TRBJ2-7; D is uncertain. From germline, CDR1 is GTSNPN and CDR2 SVGIG (reference sequence). V was shortened by 3 bases and J by 9 bases, with 18 bases between the two germline ends. The CDR3 spans 13 residues. Full variable domain (rest looked up from reference TRBV30 and TRBJ2-7): SQTIHQWPATLVQPVGSPLSLECTVEGTSNPNLYWYRQAAGRGLQLLFYSVGIGQISSEVPQNLSASRPQDRQFILSSKKLLLSDSGFYLCAWSDYAGFAQYFGPGTRLTVT.

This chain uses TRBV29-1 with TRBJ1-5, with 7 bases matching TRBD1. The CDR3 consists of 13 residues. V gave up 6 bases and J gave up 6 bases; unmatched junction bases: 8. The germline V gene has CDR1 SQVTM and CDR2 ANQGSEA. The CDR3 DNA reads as TGCAGCGTGGGGACAGCGGCCGGTCAGCCCCAGCATTTT. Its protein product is CSVGTAAGQPQHF.

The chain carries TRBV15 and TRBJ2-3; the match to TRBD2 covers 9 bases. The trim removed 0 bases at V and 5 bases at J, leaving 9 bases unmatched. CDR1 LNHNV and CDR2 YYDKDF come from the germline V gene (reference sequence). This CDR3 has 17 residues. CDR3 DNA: TGTGCCACCAGCAGAGATCCGGGAGCGGGAGGTGGAGATACGCAGTATTTT. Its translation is CATSRDPGAGGGDTQYF.

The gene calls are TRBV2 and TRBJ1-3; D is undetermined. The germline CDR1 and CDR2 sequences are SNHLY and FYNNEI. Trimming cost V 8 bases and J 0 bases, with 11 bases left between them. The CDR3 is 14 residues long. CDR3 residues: CASHSVSSGNTIYF. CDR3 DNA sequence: TGTGCCAGCCACAGCGTCTCCTCTGGAAACACCATATATTTT.

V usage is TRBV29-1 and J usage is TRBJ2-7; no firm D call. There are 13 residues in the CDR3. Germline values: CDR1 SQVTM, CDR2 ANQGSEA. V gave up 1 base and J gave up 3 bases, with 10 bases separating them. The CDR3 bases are TGCAGCGTTGAAGGACGGAATAACTACGAGCAGTACTTC. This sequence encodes CSVEGRNNYEQYF.

The CDR3 protein is CASSSYSGARRNYGYTF. CDR3 coding DNA: TGTGCCAGCAGCTCCTACTCCGGGGCCCGGAGGAACTATGGCTACACCTTC. The rearrangement joins TRBV5-6 to TRBJ1-2; a possible D gene is TRBD1 (5 bases). Germline V gene sequence: CDR1 SGHDT, CDR2 YYEEEE. Trimming cost V 3 bases and J 2 bases, with 20 bases left between them. The CDR3 is made up of 17 amino acids.

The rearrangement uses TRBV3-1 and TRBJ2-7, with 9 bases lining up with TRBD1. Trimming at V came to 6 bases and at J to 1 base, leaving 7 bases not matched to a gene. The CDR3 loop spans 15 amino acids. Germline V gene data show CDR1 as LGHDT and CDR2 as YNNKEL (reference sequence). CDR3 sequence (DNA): TGTGCCAGCAGATCCGGGACAGGGTTGTCCTACGAGCAGTACTTC. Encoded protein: CASRSGTGLSYEQYF.